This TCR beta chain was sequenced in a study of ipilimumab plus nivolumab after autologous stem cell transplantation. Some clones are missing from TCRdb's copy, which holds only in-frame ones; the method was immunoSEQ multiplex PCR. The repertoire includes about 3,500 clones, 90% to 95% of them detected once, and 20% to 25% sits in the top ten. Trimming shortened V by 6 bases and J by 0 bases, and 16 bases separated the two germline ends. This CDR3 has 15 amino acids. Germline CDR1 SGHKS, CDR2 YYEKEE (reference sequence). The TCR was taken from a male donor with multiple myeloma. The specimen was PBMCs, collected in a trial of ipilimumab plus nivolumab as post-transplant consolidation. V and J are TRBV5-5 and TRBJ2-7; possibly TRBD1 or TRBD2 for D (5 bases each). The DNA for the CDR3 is TGTGCCAGCAACCCGCCTCTGGGGACCTCCTACGAGCAGTACTTC. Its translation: CASNPPLGTSYEQYF.